What follows are 21 T cell receptor beta chains derived from one specimen sequenced in a study of cytomegalovirus exposure and HLA in healthy donors. PCR primers comprised 60 Vbeta and 13 Jbeta primers. Sequenced by immunoSEQ multiplex PCR; TCRdb stores in-frame clones only, minus some. The sample includes about 120,000 clones, 75% to 85% of them seen just once. The sequenced material came from PBMCs. These receptor sequences come from a man in his forties or fifties in good health and CMV-seronegative.

The chain employs TRBV27 and TRBJ2-7, with a tentative D call TRBD2 (6 bases). This CDR3 contains 14 residues. The V and J ends lost 2 bases and 0 bases respectively, with 8 bases between them. Germline values: CDR1 MNHEY, CDR2 SMNVEV (reference sequence). CDR3 DNA: TGTGCCAGCAGTTTAACCGGGAGCTCCTACGAGCAGTACTTC. This codes for CASSLTGSSYEQYF.

The CDR3 DNA reads as TGTGCCAGCAGCCCCTTCGGACGGACAGGGGAGAGCGAGCAGTACTTC. Protein: CASSPFGRTGESEQYF. This chain joins TRBV11-1 and TRBJ2-5; TRBD1 matches at 9 bases. The J call is doubtful: the DNA matches TRBJ2-7 better. Germline values: CDR1 SGHAT, CDR2 FQDESV (reference sequence). This CDR3 is built from 16 residues.

V is TRBV19 and J is TRBJ1-3, with a possible D match to TRBD1 (5 bases). Germline-derived CDR1 and CDR2 are LNHDA and SQIVND (reference sequence). The CDR3 has 14 amino acids. V dropped 6 bases and J dropped 6 bases, with 15 bases sitting between them. The CDR3 DNA is TGTGCCAGTAGAACCACAGGATTCGCAAACACCATATATTTT. It is translated as CASRTTGFANTIYF.

This clone came up a few times. CDR3 in amino acids: CASSSGSNTEAFF. CDR3 nucleotides: TGTGCCAGCAGTTCTGGGAGTAACACTGAAGCTTTCTTT. This rearrangement joins TRBV28 to TRBJ1-1; D call uncertain. CDR3 length: 13 amino acids. The germline V gene has CDR1 MDHEN and CDR2 SYDVKM. V lost 4 bases and J 2 bases, leaving 8 bases between the germline ends.

This clone was counted a single time. The chain carries TRBV19 and TRBJ1-6; no firm D call. CDR3 size: 14 residues. The germline V and J ends were trimmed by 4 bases and 6 bases, with 10 bases remaining between them. Germline CDR1 is LNHDA and CDR2 is SQIVND (reference sequence). The CDR3 region has the DNA TGTGCCAGTAGTAGTGGCCAGATTAATTCACCCCTCCACTTT. This sequence encodes CASSSGQINSPLHF.

V gene TRBV2 combines with J gene TRBJ2-1; D ambiguous. Trimming pared 0 bases from V and 10 bases from J, leaving 4 bases between. Germline V lookup: CDR1 SNHLY, CDR2 FYNNEI. The CDR3 contains 11 residues. Here the CDR3 DNA reads TGTGCCAGCAGTGAAGCGCGGGAGCAGTTCTTC. Amino acids: CASSEAREQFF.

The rearrangement links TRBV7-8 to TRBJ1-1; TRBD1 aligns across 9 bases. V lost 5 bases and J lost 6; bases outside the gene matches: 4. This CDR3 comprises 13 residues. CDR1 is SGHVS and CDR2 is FQNEAQ in the germline V gene. The CDR3 nucleotides are TGTGCCAGCAGCACTCGACAGGGGGCTGAAGCTTTCTTT. Its protein is CASSTRQGAEAFF.

The rearrangement links TRBV7-8 to TRBJ2-1; 7 bases align to TRBD2. This CDR3 comprises 14 residues. CDR1 and CDR2 (germline): SGHVS, FQNEAQ. Unmatched junction bases numbered 7, after V lost 5 bases and J lost 6 bases. This chain's CDR3 is CASSAHPSGNEQFF. The CDR3, as DNA: TGTGCCAGCAGCGCGCATCCTAGCGGCAATGAGCAGTTCTTC. The whole variable domain, remainder taken from reference TRBV7-8 and TRBJ2-1, is GAGVSQSPRYKVAKRGQDVALRCDPISGHVSLFWYQQALGQGPEFLTYFQNEAQLDKSGLPSDRFFAERPEGSVSTLKIQRTQQEDSAVYLCASSAHPSGNEQFFGPGTRLTVL.

The chain links TRBV9 to TRBJ1-1, with TRBD1 matching over 7 bases. The CDR3 covers 15 residues. CDR1 is SGDLS, CDR2 YYNGEE, per germline. Unmatched junction bases numbered 5, after V lost 0 bases and J lost 3 bases. CDR3 bases: TGTGCCAGCAGCGTAGCTGCAGGGGGGTACACTGAAGCTTTCTTT. Protein: CASSVAAGGYTEAFF.

The chain uses TRBV19 and TRBJ1-6, with TRBD1 matching over 8 bases. Germline V CDR1 and CDR2: LNHDA, SQIVND (reference sequence). This CDR3 region has 15 residues. Trimming took 10 bases from V and 6 from J; bases not matched to a gene: 11. CDR3 in DNA: TGTGCCACGAGGCTCGACAGGGGTTCTAATTCACCCCTCCACTTT. Translating gives CATRLDRGSNSPLHF.

DNA for the CDR3: TGCGCCAGCAGCTTGGGCGGGGGGCCGCTAGAGACCCAGTACTTC. Translation gives CASSLGGGPLETQYF. The V gene is TRBV5-1, the J gene TRBJ2-5, with 8 bases that match TRBD2. With V trimmed by 0 bases and J by 4 bases, 5 bases remained unmatched. The CDR3 consists of 15 residues. Per the germline V gene, CDR1 is SGHRS and CDR2 is YFSETQ.

The V gene is TRBV4-3, the J gene TRBJ2-5, with D maybe TRBD1 (6 bases). The V end was cut by 3 bases, the J end by 0 bases, with 11 bases between. The CDR3 runs to 15 residues. CDR1 LGHNA and CDR2 YSLEER come from the germline V gene. In DNA, the CDR3 is TGCGCCAGCAGCCAGGATCAGGGGTACCAAGAGACCCAGTACTTC. Amino acids: CASSQDQGYQETQYF.

The chain links TRBV7-2 to TRBJ2-5; D gene uncertain. Germline lookup yields CDR1 SGHTA and CDR2 FQGNSA. V lost 2 bases and J 3 bases, leaving 13 bases between the germline ends. The CDR3 sequence is 15 residues long. The CDR3 spells CASSLRRSWEETQYF. CDR3 DNA sequence: TGTGCCAGCAGCTTAAGGCGGAGCTGGGAAGAGACCCAGTACTTC.

V usage is TRBV7-9 and J usage is TRBJ1-4; D is unclear. Looked up from germline, CDR1 is SEHNR and CDR2 is FQNEAQ (reference sequence). The V and J ends lost 5 bases and 2 bases respectively, with 18 bases between them. CDR3 size: 17 residues. The CDR3 region is CASSQYSGDPTNEKLFF. CDR3 in DNA: TGTGCCAGCAGCCAGTATTCCGGGGATCCGACTAATGAAAAACTGTTTTTT.

The chain joins TRBV29-1 to TRBJ2-2; 7 bases fit TRBD1. This CDR3 is built from 14 residues. Germline lookup yields CDR1 SQVTM and CDR2 ANQGSEA. The V and J ends lost 7 bases and 2 bases, in that order; junction bases with no gene match: 7. The CDR3 region has the DNA TGCAGCGCCTACCGGGACAGAAACACCGGGGAGCTGTTTTTT. This translates into CSAYRDRNTGELFF.

The V call is TRBV4-1, the J call TRBJ2-5; possible D gene TRBD2, 5 bases. The end of the DNA aligns better with TRBJ2-7, so the J call may be wrong. CDR1 is MGHRA and CDR2 is YSYEKL in the germline V gene. The CDR3 extends over 15 amino acids. The CDR3 DNA follows: TGCGCCAGCAGCCAAGCTCTTGAGGGCTCCTACGAGCAGTACTTC. It is translated as CASSQALEGSYEQYF.

The chain employs TRBV7-9 and TRBJ2-5; TRBD1 matches at 11 bases. CDR3 size: 15 residues. Per the germline V gene, CDR1 is SEHNR and CDR2 is FQNEAQ (reference sequence). The V segment lost 4 bases and the J segment 5 bases; nucleotides outside the gene matches: 6. CDR3 bases: TGTGCCAGCAGCTCCGGACAGGGGGCTAGGGAGACCCAGTACTTC. Protein: CASSSGQGARETQYF.

This clone has just a few counts. The V call is TRBV7-2, the J call TRBJ2-7; a possible D gene is TRBD1 (5 bases). This CDR3 spans 15 amino acids. Trimming took 1 base from V and 4 from J, leaving 14 bases between them. The germline gives CDR1 SGHTA, CDR2 FQGNSA. CDR3 DNA: TGTGCCAGCAGCTTAGAGGGGTCCTCTCATTACGAGCAGTACTTC. Translation gives CASSLEGSSHYEQYF.

The chain combines TRBV27 with TRBJ1-1; D unresolved. The CDR3 contains 14 residues. Trimming pared 3 bases from V and 3 bases from J, leaving 11 bases between. From germline, CDR1 is MNHEY and CDR2 SMNVEV (reference sequence). CDR3 protein: CASSFGQYYTEAFF. The DNA of the CDR3 is TGTGCCAGCAGTTTTGGGCAGTACTACACTGAAGCTTTCTTT.

The chain joins TRBV15 to TRBJ1-1, with 9 bases lining up with TRBD1. This CDR3 is built from 16 residues. The junction had 13 bases not matched to a gene; V was cut back by 4 bases and J by 7 bases. Germline V gene lookup returns CDR1 LNHNV and CDR2 YYDKDF (reference sequence). This chain's CDR3 is CATSTYRDREGDEAFF. Written as DNA, the CDR3 is TGTGCCACCAGCACATACAGGGACAGGGAAGGTGATGAAGCTTTCTTT. The full variable domain, in which reference TRBV15 and TRBJ1-1 provide the parts outside the CDR3, is DAMVIQNPRYQVTQFGKPVTLSCSQTLNHNVMYWYQQKSSQAPKLLFHYYDKDFNNEADTPDNFQSRRPNTSFCFLDIRSPGLGDTAMYLCATSTYRDREGDEAFFGQGTRLTVV.

J is TRBJ2-3 and V is TRBV18; 9 bases match TRBD2. CDR1 and CDR2 (germline): KGHSH, LQKENI. This CDR3 is built from 17 residues. V dropped 3 bases and J dropped 4; count of bases not matched to a gene: 11. The chain's CDR3 is CASSPRGSGGPSDTQYF. The DNA for the CDR3 is TGTGCCAGCTCACCCCGGGGTAGCGGGGGCCCATCAGATACGCAGTATTTT.